The clone carrying this TCR beta chain was seen only a few times. 5'RACE, which relied on constant-segment primers, yielded TCR alpha and TCR beta cDNA libraries carrying sample barcodes and UMIs. TCRdb re-derived calls from the 5' RACE reads in MiXCR, one entry per CDR3 protein. The table lists about 340,000 distinct CDR3 sequences, approximately 16% of them singletons. These data belong to a study of T-cell memory formation after mild COVID-19. Source material: PBMCs or a T cell subset sorted from them (not recorded which). This TCR came from a man younger than 35 who had mild COVID-19 (a few samples of this study predate the infection). Cell type and time point are not known.

The CDR3 coding sequence is TGTGCCAGCAGCCAAACCGGGGCAGGGAACACCGGGGAGCTGTTTTTT. Amino acids: CASSQTGAGNTGELFF. The rearrangement joins TRBV7-9 to TRBJ2-2; the D gene could be TRBD1 or TRBD2 (5 bases each). This CDR3 has 16 residues. Germline V lookup: CDR1 SEHNR, CDR2 FQNEAQ (reference sequence). The V gene lost 5 bases and the J gene lost 1 base, with 14 bases spanning the gap.